This T cell receptor (beta chain) comes out of a study of blood T cells in healthy people across ages. The CDR3 is 13 residues long. Germline values: CDR1 LGHNA, CDR2 YSLEER. The V and J ends lost 2 bases and 8 bases respectively, with 12 bases between them. Combining a sample-barcoded 5' primer with a J-beta primer mix, a second PCR ran for about 7 to 11 cycles. MiXCR, run by TCRdb on the 5' RACE reads, gives a single entry per CDR3 protein. The sample lists 870,000 or so distinct CDR3 sequences, more than 25% occurring once. This clonotype was counted ten times or more. This chain connects TRBV4-3 to TRBJ1-1; tentative D call: TRBD1 (5 bases). What was sequenced was blood. This receptor was identified in a woman older than 75 in good health. This CDR3 reads CASSQYQGGEAFF. CDR3 nucleotides: TGCGCCAGCAGCCAATATCAGGGAGGAGAAGCTTTCTTT.